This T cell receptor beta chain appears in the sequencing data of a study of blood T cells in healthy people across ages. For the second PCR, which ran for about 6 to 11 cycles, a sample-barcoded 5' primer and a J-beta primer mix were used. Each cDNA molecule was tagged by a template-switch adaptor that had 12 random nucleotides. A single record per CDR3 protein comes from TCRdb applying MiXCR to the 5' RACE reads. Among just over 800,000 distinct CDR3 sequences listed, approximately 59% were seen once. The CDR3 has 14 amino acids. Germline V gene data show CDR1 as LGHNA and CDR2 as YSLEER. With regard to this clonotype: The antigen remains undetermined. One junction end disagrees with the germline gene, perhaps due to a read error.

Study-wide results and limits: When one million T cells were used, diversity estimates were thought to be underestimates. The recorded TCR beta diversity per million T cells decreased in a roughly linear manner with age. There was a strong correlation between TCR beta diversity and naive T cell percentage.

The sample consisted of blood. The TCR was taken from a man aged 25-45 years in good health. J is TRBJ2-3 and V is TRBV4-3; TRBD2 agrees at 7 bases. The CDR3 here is CASSQGLAVDAQYF. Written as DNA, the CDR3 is TGCGCCAGCAGCCAAGGCCTAGCGGTAGATGCGCAGTATTTT.